Shown below are 21 T cell receptor beta chains from a single sample sequenced in a study of shared clonotypes between healthy human individuals. The naive CD8 subset, CD45RO-negative cells positively selected for CCR7, excluded terminally differentiated effector memory CD45RA+ cells. The method was immunoSEQ multiplex PCR; TCRdb's version includes in-frame clones alone and lacks a portion of them. This repertoire shows millions of clones, 93% found once; its top ten account for under 2%. The source material was naive CD8+ T cells from PBMCs. The source is a young man in good health. Some clones in this sample may be carry-over from other donors' samples.

This clone has a single count. The chain links TRBV9 to TRBJ2-7; either TRBD1 or TRBD2 may fit D (5 bases each). V lost 2 bases and J lost 6, with 18 bases in between. The CDR3 length is 15 residues. Germline loops: CDR1 SGDLS, CDR2 YYNGEE. CDR3 sequence (DNA): TGTGCCAGCAGCGTGGCCGGGACCACCTACGGCGAGCAGTACTTC. Amino acid sequence: CASSVAGTTYGEQYF.

V gene TRBV9 combines with J gene TRBJ2-7, with D hard to call. CDR1 is SGDLS and CDR2 is YYNGEE in the germline V gene. With 0 bases removed from V and 4 bases from J, the gap between germline ends came to 11 bases. The CDR3 runs 14 residues. This CDR3 is CASSVAGRTYEQYF. The CDR3 DNA is TGTGCCAGCAGCGTAGCAGGCAGAACTTACGAGCAGTACTTC.

Concerning this clone itself: Distinct nucleotide sequences in the sample also encode this CDR3. The rearrangement joins TRBV9 to TRBJ2-7; D may match TRBD1 or TRBD2 (6 bases each). CDR1 and CDR2 (germline): SGDLS, YYNGEE. This CDR3 is built from 15 residues. V was pared by 0 bases and J by 2 bases, with 12 bases between. Here the CDR3 reads CASSVGGTQTYEQYF. Written as DNA, the CDR3 is TGTGCCAGCAGCGTAGGCGGGACACAAACCTACGAGCAGTACTTC.

The chain links TRBV15 to TRBJ2-7; 9 bases match TRBD1. V gave up 5 bases and J gave up 2 bases; unmatched junction bases: 7. This CDR3 contains 15 residues. CDR1 and CDR2 from the germline V gene are LNHNV and YYDKDF (reference sequence). This CDR3 reads CATSGLRTGAYEQYF. The CDR3 nucleotides read TGTGCCACCAGCGGTCTTCGGACAGGGGCCTACGAGCAGTACTTC.

The chain has TRBV29-1 and TRBJ2-5; weak D call: TRBD2 (7 bases). The closer fit of TRBJ2-7 to the DNA end suggests the J call may be wrong. Germline values: CDR1 SQVTM, CDR2 ANQGSEA. The CDR3 extends over 15 amino acids. CDR3 in DNA: TGCAGCGCTATAGGGCCCCAAGGGGGGGGCTACGAGCAGTACTTC. It codes for CSAIGPQGGGYEQYF.

The V gene is TRBV5-1, the J gene TRBJ2-7, with 7 bases that match TRBD1. The trim removed 7 bases at V and 3 bases at J, leaving 4 bases unmatched. The CDR3 runs 12 residues. CDR1 and CDR2 from the germline V gene are SGHRS and YFSETQ. The CDR3 coding sequence is TGCGCCAGCCCCGGGACAGACTACGAGCAGTACTTC. Translation gives CASPGTDYEQYF.

V is TRBV6-5 and J is TRBJ1-1; 9 positions agree with TRBD1. The J segment lost 4 bases and the V segment lost 5 bases, leaving 5 bases of the junction unmatched. CDR3 length equals 14 residues. The germline CDR1 and CDR2 sequences are MNHEY and SVGAGI. The CDR3: CASSRGQGPTEAFF. The CDR3 region has the DNA TGTGCCAGCAGTCGGGGACAGGGTCCCACTGAAGCTTTCTTT.

Points on this clone: The sample has other DNA sequences that encode this CDR3 too. The chain has TRBV7-9 and TRBJ1-1; 9 nucleotides agree with TRBD1. CDR3 size: 15 residues. V shed 4 bases and J 0 bases; nucleotides not matched to a gene: 3. CDR1 is SEHNR and CDR2 is FQNEAQ in the germline V gene (reference sequence). For the CDR3, the DNA is TGTGCCAGCAGCTCCCGACAGGGGGTGAACACTGAAGCTTTCTTT. It translates to CASSSRQGVNTEAFF.

The V call is TRBV12-5, the J call TRBJ1-2, with a possible D match to TRBD1 (6 bases). The germline CDR1 and CDR2 sequences are LGHNT and FRNRAP. The CDR3 is 16 residues long. The V end lost 3 bases, the J end lost 4 bases, and 18 bases lay between the germline ends. The CDR3 DNA is TGTGCTAGTGGTTTAGGCGGGGGCTTTGGTTCCTATGGCTACACCTTC. Its translation: CASGLGGGFGSYGYTF.

The chain joins TRBV6-4 to TRBJ1-5; D not certain. The CDR3 consists of 16 residues. Germline-derived CDR1 and CDR2 are MRHNA and SNTAGT. Trimming stripped 4 bases from V and 0 bases from J, with 13 bases between. The CDR3 protein is CASSVGRPYSNQPQHF. Written as DNA, the CDR3 is TGTGCCAGCAGTGTGGGGAGGCCTTATAGCAATCAGCCCCAGCATTTT.

V gene TRBV6-6 combines with J gene TRBJ2-5, with D unresolved. This CDR3 spans 13 amino acids. V lost 0 bases to trimming and J lost 4 bases, with 6 bases between them. Per germline, CDR1 MNHNY and CDR2 SVGAGI (reference sequence). CDR3 DNA: TGTGCCAGCAGTTACTCTTGGGGAGAGACCCAGTACTTC. It specifies CASSYSWGETQYF.

The rearrangement links TRBV27 to TRBJ1-2, with D tentatively TRBD1 (6 bases). This CDR3 comprises 13 residues. The V end was cut by 5 bases, the J end by 8 bases, with 15 bases between. Germline lookup yields CDR1 MNHEY and CDR2 SMNVEV (reference sequence). The CDR3 loop reads CASSPGTQGGYTF. The CDR3 DNA follows: TGTGCCAGCAGTCCAGGGACTCAGGGGGGCTACACCTTC.

As to this clone: The sample holds other DNA sequences that translate to the same CDR3. The V call is TRBV27, the J call TRBJ2-1; D remains ambiguous. CDR3 length: 13 amino acids. Trimming shortened V by 3 bases and J by 5 bases, and 8 bases separated the two germline ends. CDR1 and CDR2 (germline): MNHEY, SMNVEV (reference sequence). The CDR3 loop reads CASSFSVNNEQFF. The CDR3 DNA sequence: TGTGCCAGCAGTTTTTCAGTTAACAATGAGCAGTTCTTC.

The chain carries TRBV7-9 and TRBJ2-5, with D uncertain. Germline V gene sequence: CDR1 SEHNR, CDR2 FQNEAQ (reference sequence). This CDR3 contains 17 residues. Trimming stripped 5 bases from V and 3 bases from J, with 22 bases between. CDR3: CASSLLHTDGRKETQYF. DNA for the CDR3: TGTGCCAGCAGCCTACTTCACACTGACGGGCGTAAAGAGACCCAGTACTTC.

V gene TRBV9 combines with J gene TRBJ2-7, with unresolved D. Germline-derived CDR1 and CDR2 are SGDLS and YYNGEE. Trimming cost V 4 bases and J 2 bases, with 16 bases left between them. The CDR3 spans 15 residues. For the CDR3, the DNA is TGTGCCAGCAGCCCTCGGGCACAACCTCCCTACGAGCAGTACTTC. This gives the protein CASSPRAQPPYEQYF.

The gene calls are TRBV9 and TRBJ1-4, with TRBD1 identical over 10 bases. The length of the CDR3 is 15 residues. Germline lookup yields CDR1 SGDLS and CDR2 YYNGEE. J was trimmed by 7 bases and V by 4 bases; bases with no gene match: 7. In DNA, the CDR3 is TGTGCCAGCAGCCCTCGGGACAGGGGAGGTGAAAAACTGTTTTTT. It is translated as CASSPRDRGGEKLFF.

The gene calls are TRBV5-1 and TRBJ2-3, with D perhaps matching TRBD1 (5 bases). The germline CDR1 and CDR2 sequences are SGHRS and YFSETQ. V was shortened by 4 bases and J by 2 bases, with 17 bases between the two germline ends. The CDR3 has 16 amino acids. DNA for the CDR3: TGCGCCAGCAGCCCCTGGGGCCCTACTTTCACAGATACGCAGTATTTT. Protein product: CASSPWGPTFTDTQYF.

This chain links TRBV28 with TRBJ1-1; D ambiguous. The CDR3 length is 15 residues. CDR1 is MDHEN, CDR2 SYDVKM, per germline. Trimming took 3 bases from V and 0 from J, leaving 11 bases between them. CDR3 protein: CASSLRAGLNTEAFF. DNA for the CDR3: TGTGCCAGCAGTTTGCGTGCAGGACTGAACACTGAAGCTTTCTTT.

This clone was detected only once. The chain recombines TRBV9 with TRBJ2-7, with 11 positions matching TRBD2. Unmatched junction bases numbered 11, after V lost 4 bases and J lost 2 bases. Germline V gives CDR1 SGDLS, CDR2 YYNGEE. The CDR3 runs to 17 residues. The CDR3: CASSSPTGTSGPYEQYF. The CDR3 region has the DNA TGTGCCAGCAGCTCTCCGACCGGGACTAGCGGCCCCTACGAGCAGTACTTC.

This chain joins TRBV7-8 and TRBJ2-3; D gene uncertain. There are 16 residues in the CDR3. Germline V gives CDR1 SGHVS, CDR2 FQNEAQ. V gave up 5 bases and J gave up 3 bases, with 18 bases separating them. DNA for the CDR3: TGTGCCAGCAGCGCCCCCCTTTGGGGTTCTACAGATACGCAGTATTTT. Translating it yields CASSAPLWGSTDTQYF.

V gene TRBV11-2 combines with J gene TRBJ2-7; D is uncertain. The V and J ends lost 5 bases and 0 bases respectively, with 11 bases between them. Germline CDR1 is SGHAT and CDR2 is FQNNGV. This CDR3 is built from 14 residues. This chain's CDR3 is CASSPWAVSYEQYF. The CDR3 nucleotides are TGTGCCAGCAGCCCTTGGGCCGTCTCCTACGAGCAGTACTTC.